This T cell receptor (beta chain) was captured in a study of blood T cells in healthy people across ages. The study, taken as a whole, reports: It was held that diversity estimates obtained from one million T cells represented underestimates. Unsorted PBMC input precluded a conclusive naive versus antigen-experienced comparison. Significant beta diversity loss was already apparent by age approximately 40, declining roughly linearly.

This clonotype has more than one count but fewer than ten. Its antigen is currently unknown. Germline CDR1 reads WSHSY; CDR2 reads SAAADI. V lost 1 base, J lost 4 bases, and 4 bases lay in between. The CDR3 runs to 12 residues. Then a second PCR, running roughly 7 to 11 cycles, was carried out with a sample-barcoded 5' primer and a J-beta primer mix. TCRdb reprocessed the 5' RACE reads via MiXCR and lists one record per CDR3 protein. The sample has hundreds of thousands of distinct CDR3 sequences; roughly 64% are singletons. Sequencing was performed on blood. The V and J genes are TRBV10-2 and TRBJ1-2; D gene ambiguous. This sequence originates from a man aged 25-45 years in good health. The CDR3 here is CASSEFRYGYTF. DNA of the CDR3: TGCGCCAGCAGTGAGTTTCGCTATGGCTACACCTTC.